This is a list of T cell receptor beta chains from one sample in a study of response to subunit inactivated influenza vaccine. TCRdb re-called the RT-PCR reads with MiXCR, one entry per CDR3 protein. The sample has more than 550,000 distinct CDR3 sequences, around 11% seen once. A further study also used this sample, focusing on T cells expressing NK-cell markers.

Specimen: PBMCs from blood, collected on the day of vaccination. The receptor set was obtained from a man in his fifties who received an inactivated influenza vaccine. The conserved cysteine and the conserved F or W are not part of the CDR3 here.

>TRBJ2-5|TRBV12-3/TRBV12-4
ASSWGGVSQETQY
>TRBJ2-4|TRBV20-1
SARDFSRNIQY
>TRBJ1-6|TRBV7-2
ASSLNVVGNSPLH
>TRBJ2-5|TRBV7-9
ASRPTGGQETQY
>TRBJ2-3|TRBV10-3
ATGLAGEDTQY
>TRBJ2-3|TRBV5-1
ASSPGLMGPDTQY
>TRBJ1-5|TRBV12-3/TRBV12-4
ASSLTRINQPQH
>TRBJ2-6|TRBV6-1
ASSPTGTNVLT
>TRBJ2-5|TRBV20-1
SARLFWDSLQETQY
>TRBJ1-4|TRBV18
ASSPGDRDYEKLF
>TRBJ1-6|TRBV6-2/TRBV6-3
ASSHGERDSPLH
>TRBJ2-2|TRBV6-2/TRBV6-3
ASSYEGSGTGELF
>TRBJ2-1|TRBV6-2/TRBV6-3
ASSYSNSRLAKLGEQF